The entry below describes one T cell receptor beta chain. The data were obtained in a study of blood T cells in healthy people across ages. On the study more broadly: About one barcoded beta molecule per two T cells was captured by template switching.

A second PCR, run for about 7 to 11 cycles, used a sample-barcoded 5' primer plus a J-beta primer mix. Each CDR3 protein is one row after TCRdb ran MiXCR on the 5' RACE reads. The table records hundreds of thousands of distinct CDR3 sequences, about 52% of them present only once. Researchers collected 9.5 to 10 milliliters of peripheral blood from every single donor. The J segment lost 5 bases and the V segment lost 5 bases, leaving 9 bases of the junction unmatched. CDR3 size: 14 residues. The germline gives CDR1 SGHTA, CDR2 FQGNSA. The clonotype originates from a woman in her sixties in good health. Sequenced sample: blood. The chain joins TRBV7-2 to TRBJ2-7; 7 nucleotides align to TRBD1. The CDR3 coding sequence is TGTGCCAGCAGCCAATGGACAGGAAGAAACGAGCAGTACTTC. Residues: CASSQWTGRNEQYF.